This entry features one T cell receptor (beta chain) sequence. Its antigen remains unidentified. This record belongs to a study of PD-1 blockade in classical Hodgkin lymphoma. Study-wide points: Diversity in CD4+ TCRs, unlike that measured in CD8+ TCRs, had risen significantly by C4D1. Newly diagnosed patients had baseline TCR diversity that was reportedly lower than that of healthy donors. Complete responders had baseline diversity similar to newly diagnosed patients.

Each patient relapsed following autologous stem cell transplantation, and prior brentuximab vedotin exposure differed. Complete response, partial response or progressive disease made up the best responses. Generated by immunoSEQ multiplex PCR, the TCRdb table keeps only in-frame clones and is missing some. The sample contains tens of thousands of clones, 80% of which appear only once. The TCR comes from a human donor with classical Hodgkin lymphoma. This specimen was peripheral blood mononuclear cells (PBMCs), taken before the second cycle of nivolumab.

This chain's CDR3 is CASSRDDRVADTQYF. CDR3 nucleotide sequence: TGTGCCAGCAGCCGGGACGACAGGGTGGCAGATACGCAGTATTTT. V usage is TRBV7-3 and J usage is TRBJ2-3; TRBD1 matches at 7 bases. CDR1 and CDR2 from the germline V gene are SGHTA and FQGTGA. The CDR3 has 15 amino acids. Trimming cost V 5 bases and J 4 bases; bases outside gene matches: 9.